These T cell receptor beta chains were read from a single sample in a study of blood T cell repertoires in COVID-19. The assay was immunoSEQ multiplex PCR, and TCRdb's table has in-frame clones only and misses some. The table records about 210,000 clones, 92% of them present only once. The sequenced sample consisted of peripheral blood. These receptors all stem from a man under 40 with acute or convalescent COVID-19. CDR3s include the opening cysteine and the closing phenylalanine or tryptophan. Clone size, where shown, is once, few, many, or a class for clones that have expanded.

v_gene	abundance	j_gene	CDR3aa
TRBV3-1/TRBV3-2	NA	TRBJ2-3	CASSQEWRLAGGPLADTQYF
TRBV6-5	once	TRBJ1-5	CASSYSYEGDQPQHF
TRBV6-5	NA	TRBJ1-2	CASRVPGGRNGYTF
TRBV30	NA	TRBJ2-2	CAWSAGTALRPGELFF
TRBV18	NA	TRBJ2-7	CASSMTGTYEQYF
TRBV27	NA	TRBJ2-3	CASSRGGDTQYF
TRBV28	NA	TRBJ2-1	CASSFVATAAGSYNEQFF
TRBV6-5	NA	TRBJ2-1	CASSYTLSSYNEQFF
TRBV19	NA	TRBJ1-4	CASRTDRVNEKLFF
TRBV7-9	NA	TRBJ2-1	CASSLGRGKFF
TRBV27	NA	TRBJ2-7	CASSLPPGQGRVREQYF
TRBV24-1	NA	TRBJ1-1	CATSDSRVNTEAFF
TRBV14	NA	TRBJ2-1	CASSREIAGAYNEQFF
TRBV18	NA	TRBJ2-4	CASSPPGVTKNIQYF
TRBV10-2	NA	TRBJ2-5	CASTPLMGGETQYF
TRBV21-1	once	TRBJ1-5	CASSGGSGSGQPQHF
TRBV19	NA	TRBJ2-1	CATSASTSSYNEQFF
TRBV5-1	NA	TRBJ1-1	CASSAAGTGNTEAFF
TRBV3-1/TRBV3-2	NA	TRBJ1-2	CASSRQGVLNYGYTF
TRBV2	NA	TRBJ2-7	CASRSWDIIYEQYF
TRBV5-4	NA	TRBJ1-1	CASSSPGKMNTEAFF